This T cell receptor beta chain is drawn from a study of CD8+CD57+ T cells in acquired aplastic anemia. At the level of the study: Sorted CD4+ and CD8+ cells yielded around 3.2 ug of DNA on average.

CDR1 is SQVTM and CDR2 is ANQGSEA in the germline V gene. V lost 3 bases and J 0 bases, leaving 6 bases between the germline ends. The CDR3 length is 14 residues. Only patients with CD8+CD57+ cell expansion on flow cytometry were chosen for sequencing. With no exception, the patients had severe acquired aplastic anemia. CDR3 and TCR beta VDJ profiling relied on genomic DNA as the template. Using its own MiXCR run on the reads, TCRdb lists one record per CDR3 protein. This sample has some 200,000 distinct CDR3 sequences, with 48% found just once. This receptor was taken from a human donor with aplastic anemia. Sequenced: sorted CD4+, CD8+, or CD8+CD57+ T cells (not recorded which) from PBMCs. The rearrangement links TRBV29-1 to TRBJ2-6; no reliable D call. The CDR3 bases are TGCAGCGTTGATCATGCCTCTGGGGCCAACGTCCTGACTTTC. This translates into CSVDHASGANVLTF.